The clone carrying this TCR beta chain was seen at least ten times. The record originates from a study of T cells after yellow fever vaccination. The CDR3 sequence is 12 residues long. Trimming removed 8 bases from V and 0 bases from J, with 9 bases in between. The V gene's germline CDR1 is SQVTM and CDR2 ANQGSEA. TCRdb re-called the 5' RACE reads with MiXCR, one entry per CDR3 protein. In the table there are roughly 500,000 distinct CDR3 sequences, about 19% of which are singletons. This clonotype originated in a man aged 25-40 years who received the YFV17D yellow fever vaccine. The source material was PBMCs, sampled 15 days after the yellow fever booster vaccination. The rearrangement links TRBV29-1 to TRBJ2-3; D is possibly TRBD2 (6 bases). The CDR3 DNA reads as TGCAGCTGGGAGGCTAGCACAGATACGCAGTATTTT. This codes for CSWEASTDTQYF.